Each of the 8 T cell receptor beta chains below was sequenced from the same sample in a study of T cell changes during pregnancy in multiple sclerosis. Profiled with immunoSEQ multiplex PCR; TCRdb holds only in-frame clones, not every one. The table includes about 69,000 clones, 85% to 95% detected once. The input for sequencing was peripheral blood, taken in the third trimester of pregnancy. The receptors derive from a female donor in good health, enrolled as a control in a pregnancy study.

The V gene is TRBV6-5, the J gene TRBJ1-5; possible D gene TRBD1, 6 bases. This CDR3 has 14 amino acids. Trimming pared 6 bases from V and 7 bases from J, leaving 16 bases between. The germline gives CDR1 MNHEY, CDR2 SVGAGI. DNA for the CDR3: TGTGCCAGCAGCGAACAGGGCAAAGGACAGCCCCAGCATTTT. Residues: CASSEQGKGQPQHF.

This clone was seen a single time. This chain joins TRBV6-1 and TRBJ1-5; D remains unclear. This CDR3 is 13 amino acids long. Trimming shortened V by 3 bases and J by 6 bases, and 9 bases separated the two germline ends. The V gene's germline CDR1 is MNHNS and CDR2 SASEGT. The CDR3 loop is CASSETGSQPQHF. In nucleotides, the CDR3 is TGTGCCAGCAGTGAGACTGGAAGTCAGCCCCAGCATTTT.

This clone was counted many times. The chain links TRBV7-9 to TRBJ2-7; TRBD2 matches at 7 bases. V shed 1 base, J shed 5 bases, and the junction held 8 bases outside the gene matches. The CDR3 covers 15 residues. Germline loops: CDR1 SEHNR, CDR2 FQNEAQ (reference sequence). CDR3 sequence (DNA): TGTGCCAGCAGCTTAGGAGGGCGGGAGCGGCACGAGCAGTACTTC. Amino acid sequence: CASSLGGRERHEQYF.

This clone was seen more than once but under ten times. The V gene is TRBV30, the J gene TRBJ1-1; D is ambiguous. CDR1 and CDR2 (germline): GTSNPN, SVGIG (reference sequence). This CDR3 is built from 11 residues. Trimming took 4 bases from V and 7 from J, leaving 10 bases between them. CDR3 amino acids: CAWNIGGEAFF. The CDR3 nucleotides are TGTGCCTGGAACATAGGAGGTGAAGCTTTCTTT.

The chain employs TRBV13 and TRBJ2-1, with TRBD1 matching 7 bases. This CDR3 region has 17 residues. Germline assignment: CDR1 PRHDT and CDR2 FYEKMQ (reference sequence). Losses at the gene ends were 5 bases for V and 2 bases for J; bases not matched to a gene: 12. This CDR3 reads CASSPYVRGRTYNEQFF. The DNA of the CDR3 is TGTGCCAGCAGCCCCTATGTAAGGGGGCGAACCTACAATGAGCAGTTCTTC.

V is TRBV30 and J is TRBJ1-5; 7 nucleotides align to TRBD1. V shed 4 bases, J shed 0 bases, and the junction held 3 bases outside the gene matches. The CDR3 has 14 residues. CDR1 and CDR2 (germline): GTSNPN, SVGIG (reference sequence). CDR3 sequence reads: CAWNRGYSNQPQHF. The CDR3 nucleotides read TGTGCCTGGAACAGGGGATATAGCAATCAGCCCCAGCATTTT.

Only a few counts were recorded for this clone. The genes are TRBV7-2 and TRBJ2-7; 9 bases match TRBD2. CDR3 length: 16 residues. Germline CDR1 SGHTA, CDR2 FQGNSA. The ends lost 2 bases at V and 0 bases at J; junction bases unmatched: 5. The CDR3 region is CASSLYETSGSYEQYF. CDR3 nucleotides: TGTGCCAGCAGCTTATACGAGACTAGCGGCTCCTACGAGCAGTACTTC. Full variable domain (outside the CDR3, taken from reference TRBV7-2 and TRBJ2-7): GAGVSQSPSNKVTEKGKDVELRCDPISGHTALYWYRQSLGQGLEFLIYFQGNSAPDKSGLPSDRFSAERTGGSVSTLTIQRTQQEDSAVYLCASSLYETSGSYEQYFGPGTRLTVT.

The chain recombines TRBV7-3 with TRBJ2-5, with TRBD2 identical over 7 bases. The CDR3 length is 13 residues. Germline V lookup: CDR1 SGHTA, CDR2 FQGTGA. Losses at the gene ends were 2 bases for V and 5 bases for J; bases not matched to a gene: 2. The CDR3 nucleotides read TGTGCCAGCAGCTTATGGGAGGGGGAGACCCAGTACTTC. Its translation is CASSLWEGETQYF.